This T cell receptor beta chain emerged from a study of immune characterization of retroperitoneal liposarcoma. This clonotype was recorded once. MiXCR was run by TCRdb on the PCR reads, yielding one entry per CDR3 protein. Among approximately 4,100 distinct CDR3 sequences listed, approximately 30% were seen once. Sequences were obtained from blood. This receptor was obtained from a female donor with retroperitoneal liposarcoma.

CDR3 amino acids: CASTLSSTGGKTQYF. The CDR3 DNA is TGTGCCAGCACCCTCTCGTCGACAGGGGGCAAGACCCAGTACTTC. The J gene is TRBJ2-1, the V gene TRBV6-1; 10 nucleotides match TRBD1. The J call may be wrong; the DNA end is better matched by TRBJ2-5. This CDR3 has 15 residues. Germline V gene lookup returns CDR1 MNHNS and CDR2 SASEGT.